This is a list of T cell receptor beta chains from one sample in a study of shared clonotypes between healthy human individuals. The data were produced by immunoSEQ multiplex PCR, yet TCRdb's version contains in-frame clones alone and is incomplete. The sample has millions of clones; roughly 96% are singletons. What was sequenced was naive CD4+ T cells sorted from blood. The receptors shown here come from a man between 18 and 35 years old in good health. The CDR3 runs from the conserved cysteine through the conserved F or W. The D gene is left open where the match is weak. Size is omitted from some rows. Given values are once, few, many or a class for expanded clones.

d_call,cdr3_length,clone_size,j_call,v_call,cdr3_nt,cdr3_aa
NA,16,NA,TRBJ2-2,TRBV7-9,TGTGCCAGCAGCCCGACCCCACTCCGCCTTCCCGGGGAGCTGTTTTTT,CASSPTPLRLPGELFF
NA,16,NA,TRBJ1-2,TRBV7-8,TGTGCCAGCACCGTAATACGAGGGGTGACTAACTATGGCTACACCTTC,CASTVIRGVTNYGYTF
TRBD2,17,NA,TRBJ2-3,TRBV5-1,TGCGCCAGCAGCTTGGCCCTTGGGACTAGCGGGACAGATACGCAGTATTTT,CASSLALGTSGTDTQYF
TRBD1,15,NA,TRBJ2-4,TRBV2,TGTGCCAGCAGCCCCGGACAGGGGGCCAAAAACATTCAGTACTTC,CASSPGQGAKNIQYF
NA,17,once,TRBJ2-5,TRBV4-2,TGTGCCAGCAGCCCCCTAGCAATGGGGTACTCTGCGGAGACCCAGTACTTC,CASSPLAMGYSAETQYF
TRBD1,15,NA,TRBJ2-2,TRBV29-1,TGCAGCGTTCTTCGACGGGACAGGGAGGCCGGGGAGCTGTTTTTT,CSVLRRDREAGELFF
NA,13,NA,TRBJ2-7,TRBV11-2,TGTGCCAGCAGCTTAGCCGTCTCCTACGAGCAGTACTTC,CASSLAVSYEQYF
NA,16,NA,TRBJ1-6,TRBV6-6,TGTGCCAGCAGTTACCCCAAGAGCTCCTATAATTCACCCCTCCACTTT,CASSYPKSSYNSPLHF
TRBD1,15,NA,TRBJ2-6,TRBV25-1,TGTGCCAGCAGTGCAGGGGGCTTTGGGGCCAACGTCCTGACTTTC,CASSAGGFGANVLTF
NA,11,NA,TRBJ1-2,TRBV20-1,TGCAGTGCGGGGGCCGGCTATGGCTACACCTTC,CSAGAGYGYTF
NA,11,once,TRBJ1-3,TRBV29-1,TGCAGCGTTTCTGCTCGGGACACCATATATTTT,CSVSARDTIYF
NA,10,NA,TRBJ1-2,TRBV20-1,TGCAGTGCGTTGACGGATGGCTACACCTTC,CSALTDGYTF
TRBD1,17,NA,TRBJ1-2,TRBV9,TGTGCCAGCAGCGTAACGGGACAGGGAACCTTTAACTATGGCTACACCTTC,CASSVTGQGTFNYGYTF
TRBD2,15,NA,TRBJ2-1,TRBV4-1,TGCGCCAGCAGCCAAGGTATAGCGGGAGGCGATGAGCAGTTCTTC,CASSQGIAGGDEQFF
NA,14,once,TRBJ2-2,TRBV7-2,TGTGCCAGCAGCGCCGGAGGTAACACCGGGGAGCTGTTTTTT,CASSAGGNTGELFF
TRBD2,17,NA,TRBJ2-1,TRBV7-2,TGTGCCAGCAGCCCCCGACTAGCGGCAAACCTTAACAATGAGCAGTTCTTC,CASSPRLAANLNNEQFF
NA,16,NA,TRBJ2-1,TRBV9,TGTGCCAGCAGCGTAGCAGGGCGGGGGCTACAAAATGAGCAGTTCTTC,CASSVAGRGLQNEQFF
NA,14,NA,TRBJ2-7,TRBV5-4,TGTGCCAGCAACCCGGACTTGCAACGTTACGAGCAGTACTTC,CASNPDLQRYEQYF
NA,15,NA,TRBJ1-3,TRBV7-9,TGTGCCAGCCCGACCGGGGACCTCTCTGGAAACACCATATATTTT,CASPTGDLSGNTIYF
TRBD1,16,NA,TRBJ1-3,TRBV4-1,TGCGCCAGCAGCCAAGGGGACAGTCGCTCTGGAAACACCATATATTTT,CASSQGDSRSGNTIYF
NA,12,NA,TRBJ2-7,TRBV28,TGTGCCAGCAGTTTATCACAGTACGAGCAGTACTTC,CASSLSQYEQYF
TRBD1,15,NA,TRBJ1-4,TRBV9,TGTGCCAGCAGCGTGGACAGGGGTTCTAACGAAAAACTGTTTTTT,CASSVDRGSNEKLFF
TRBD1,14,NA,TRBJ2-1,TRBV4-1,TGCGCCAGCAGGATCCAGGGACAGGGGAGGGAGCAGTTCTTC,CASRIQGQGREQFF
NA,12,few,TRBJ2-2,TRBV7-2,TGTGCCAGCAGCTCCCCCCCCGGGGAGCTGTTTTTT,CASSSPPGELFF
TRBD2,13,NA,TRBJ2-1,TRBV19,TGTGCCAGTAGTCTAGCGGGGGGAAGTGAGCAGTTCTTC,CASSLAGGSEQFF
NA,12,NA,TRBJ1-2,TRBV29-1,TGCAGCGCATGGATCTCGCCTCTTGGGTACACCTTC,CSAWISPLGYTF
TRBD1,14,NA,TRBJ2-5,TRBV5-1,TGCGCCAGCAGCTCCGGGACAGGGGGCGAGACCCAGTACTTC,CASSSGTGGETQYF
NA,14,NA,TRBJ1-6,TRBV27,NA,CASSSSQGNPPLHF
NA,15,NA,TRBJ1-2,TRBV6-1,TGTGCCAGCAGTCCCCCAGGGTCTCTTAACTATGGCTACACCTTC,CASSPPGSLNYGYTF
NA,14,NA,TRBJ1-1,TRBV6-5,TGTGCCAGCAGGTTCTTCACCCAGAACACTGAAGCTTTCTTT,CASRFFTQNTEAFF
TRBD2,15,NA,TRBJ2-5,TRBV7-2,TGTGCCAGCAGCCTACAACTAGCGGGGGCTGGGACCCAGTACTTC,CASSLQLAGAGTQYF
NA,13,NA,TRBJ1-2,TRBV7-2,TGTGCCAGCAGCTTAGCGGAGGACTATGGCTACACCTTC,CASSLAEDYGYTF
TRBD2,15,NA,TRBJ2-7,TRBV5-1,TGCGCCAGCAGCTTGGGCGGGAGTGCTCCCTACGAGCAGTACTTC,CASSLGGSAPYEQYF
NA,15,NA,TRBJ2-1,TRBV19,TGTGCCAGTAGAGGGGCTGGGGCCGTCAACAATGAGCAGTTCTTC,CASRGAGAVNNEQFF
NA,13,NA,TRBJ1-2,TRBV28,TGTGCCAGCAGTTTGAGGGGGGGTGGAGGCTACACCTTC,CASSLRGGGGYTF
NA,13,once,TRBJ2-2,TRBV27,TGTGCCAGCAGTTTCCCGCACACCGGGGAGCTGTTTTTT,CASSFPHTGELFF
NA,14,NA,TRBJ1-3,TRBV5-8,TGTGCCAGCAGCTTCCGAGACTCTGGAAACACCATATATTTT,CASSFRDSGNTIYF
NA,14,NA,TRBJ2-7,TRBV7-2,TGTGCCAGCAGCACCTACAGCGTCTCCTACGAGCAGTACTTC,CASSTYSVSYEQYF
TRBD1,13,NA,TRBJ2-2,TRBV28,TGTGCCAGCAGTCGACAGGGGGCCGGGGAGCTGTTTTTT,CASSRQGAGELFF
TRBD2,16,NA,TRBJ2-2,TRBV5-4,TGTGCCAGCAGCTTGGCACTAGCGGGAAGCACCGGGGAGCTGTTTTTT,CASSLALAGSTGELFF
NA,13,few,TRBJ2-3,TRBV11-3,TGTGCCAGCAGCTTGTATGGCACAGATACGCAGTATTTT,CASSLYGTDTQYF
NA,14,NA,TRBJ2-7,TRBV5-1,TGCGCCAGCAGCTTGGACGACAGTACCTACGAGCAGTACTTC,CASSLDDSTYEQYF
NA,13,NA,TRBJ1-5,TRBV5-6,TGTGCCAGCAGCTTGGACAGGGTAGCGCCCCAGCATTTT,CASSLDRVAPQHF
TRBD2,15,NA,TRBJ2-7,TRBV6-1,TGTGCCAGCCGACCGCCTAGCGGGTCTCGGGACGAGCAGTACTTC,CASRPPSGSRDEQYF
NA,16,NA,TRBJ1-1,TRBV9,TGTGCCAGCAGCGTAGGGACAGACTACAGAACACCCGAAGCTTTCTTT,CASSVGTDYRTPEAFF
NA,14,NA,TRBJ2-1,TRBV5-1,TGCGCCAGCAGAAACCGCGACACTGACAATGAGCAGTTCTTC,CASRNRDTDNEQFF
NA,13,NA,TRBJ1-6,TRBV9,TGTGCCAGCGGGAGGTTCGAAGAATCACCCCTCCACTTT,CASGRFEESPLHF
NA,15,NA,TRBJ2-3,TRBV5-4,TGTGCCAGCAGCTTTGACGGGAAGGGCACAGATACGCAGTATTTT,CASSFDGKGTDTQYF
NA,13,once,TRBJ1-1,TRBV7-9,TGTGCCAGCAGCTCGGGTCGGGGGACTGAAGCTTTCTTT,CASSSGRGTEAFF
NA,17,NA,TRBJ1-3,TRBV4-1,TGCGCCAGCAGCCAACTTCTGACAGTATTCGCTGGAAACACCATATATTTT,CASSQLLTVFAGNTIYF
NA,13,NA,TRBJ1-5,TRBV6-1,TGTGCCAGCAGTGAAAGGTCAGTACAGCCCCAGCATTTT,CASSERSVQPQHF
NA,11,NA,TRBJ2-5,TRBV5-6,TGTGCCAGCAGTTTCGAAGAGACCCAGTACTTC,CASSFEETQYF
NA,11,NA,TRBJ2-5,TRBV20-1,TGCAGTGCTAGAGATGCCAAGGACCAGTACTTC,CSARDAKDQYF
TRBD1,16,NA,TRBJ1-3,TRBV5-6,TGTGCCAGCAGGCCCCAGGGGGTCCTCTCTGGAAACACCATATATTTT,CASRPQGVLSGNTIYF
TRBD1,14,NA,TRBJ2-7,TRBV6-5,TGTGCCAGCAGTGAACGGGACAGGTCCTACGAGCAGTACTTC,CASSERDRSYEQYF
TRBD2,15,NA,TRBJ2-3,TRBV11-2,TGTGCCAGCAGCCCGATAGCGGGGGGCACAGATACGCAGTATTTT,CASSPIAGGTDTQYF
TRBD1,18,NA,TRBJ2-2,TRBV12-5,TGTGCTAGTGGTCGCATCTTCGGGACAGGGGGACACACCGGGGAGCTGTTTTTT,CASGRIFGTGGHTGELFF
TRBD1,18,NA,TRBJ2-6,TRBV7-2,TGTGCCAGCAGCTTAGTACCGACAGGGGTTGCTGGGGCCAACGTCCTGACTTTC,CASSLVPTGVAGANVLTF
TRBD1,15,NA,TRBJ1-6,TRBV10-1,TGCGCCAGCAGCGCCGGGACAGGGGGACGGTCACCCCTCCACTTT,CASSAGTGGRSPLHF
TRBD1,12,NA,TRBJ1-2,TRBV6-6,TGTGCCAGCAGTCAACAGGGGCTTGGCTACACCTTC,CASSQQGLGYTF